The 19 T cell receptor beta chains below were found in one sample sequenced in a study of blood T cells in healthy people across ages. A second PCR, run for roughly 7 to 11 cycles, used a sample-barcoded 5' primer plus a J-beta primer mix. TCRdb reprocessed the 5' RACE reads with MiXCR, giving one entry per CDR3 protein. The data hold about 540,000 distinct CDR3 sequences, with 24% observed a single time. This same sample was also taken into another study, of T cells of mothers and their children.

The sequenced sample was blood. The receptors come from a boy aged 10-17 years in good health.

The CDR3 sequence: CASSLWEEGYQETQYF. The CDR3 DNA is TGTGCCAGCAGTTTATGGGAGGAGGGGTACCAAGAGACCCAGTACTTC. The chain employs TRBV28 and TRBJ2-5; a weak D match, TRBD2 (6 bases). The CDR3 runs 16 residues. Germline assignment: CDR1 MDHEN and CDR2 SYDVKM. Trimming removed 0 bases from V and 0 bases from J, with 11 bases in between.

A few counts support this clonotype. The genes are TRBV6-5 and TRBJ1-2, with a possible D match to TRBD1 (6 bases). Germline values: CDR1 MNHEY, CDR2 SVGAGI. The CDR3 extends over 13 amino acids. V was trimmed by 4 bases and J by 8 bases, leaving 14 bases between them. The CDR3 bases are TGTGCCAGCAGTTCGTCCGGGGGCAAAGGCTACACCTTC. Protein sequence: CASSSSGGKGYTF.

This clonotype has only a few counts. The chain employs TRBV7-9 and TRBJ2-3; 9 positions match TRBD1. This CDR3 has 15 residues. V lost 4 bases, J lost 6 bases, and 8 bases stayed unmatched. Germline V gene data show CDR1 as SEHNR and CDR2 as FQNEAQ (reference sequence). The CDR3 loop reads CASSYRDRVGDTQYF. Here the CDR3 DNA reads TGTGCCAGCAGCTACCGGGACAGGGTCGGCGATACGCAGTATTTT.

This clonotype was detected only a few times. The chain links TRBV2 to TRBJ2-5; D might be TRBD1 (5 bases). Germline lookup yields CDR1 SNHLY and CDR2 FYNNEI. The V end was cut by 7 bases, the J end by 0 bases, with 12 bases between. The CDR3 length is 14 residues. CDR3 sequence (DNA): TGTGCCAGCAAAACTGGACATAACCAAGAGACCCAGTACTTC. Translation: CASKTGHNQETQYF.

This chain joins TRBV20-1 and TRBJ2-1; either TRBD1 or TRBD2 may supply D (7 bases each). The V end was cut by 5 bases, the J end by 3 bases, with 11 bases between. Germline V lookup: CDR1 DFQATT, CDR2 SNEGSKA (reference sequence). The CDR3 loop spans 13 amino acids. The DNA of the CDR3 is TGCAGTGCTCCAGGGGGGGTCTACAATGAGCAGTTCTTC. Its translation is CSAPGGVYNEQFF.

A few counts support this clonotype. J is TRBJ1-1 and V is TRBV7-2, with 8 bases matching TRBD1. Per germline, CDR1 SGHTA and CDR2 FQGNSA. The CDR3 is 14 amino acids. The V and J ends lost 3 bases and 5 bases, in that order; junction bases with no gene match: 5. The CDR3: CASSFDRGRTEAFF. Written as DNA, the CDR3 is TGTGCCAGCAGCTTTGACAGGGGCCGGACTGAAGCTTTCTTT.

This clonotype was detected many times. The J gene is TRBJ2-2, the V gene TRBV7-3; TRBD1 might be the D (5 bases). The ends were cut back, 6 bases at V and 1 base at J, with 12 bases in the middle. The germline gives CDR1 SGHTA, CDR2 FQGTGA. The CDR3 totals 15 residues. The CDR3 spells CASRRQTGNTGELFF. CDR3 coding DNA: TGTGCCAGCAGGAGACAGACTGGGAACACCGGGGAGCTGTTTTTT.

This clonotype was seen only a few times. The chain uses TRBV7-3 and TRBJ2-3; no firm D call. CDR1 and CDR2 from the germline V gene are SGHTA and FQGTGA. The CDR3 loop spans 14 amino acids. Trimming cost V 3 bases and J 0 bases, with 7 bases left between them. The CDR3 reads CASSFGSSTDTQYF. As DNA, the CDR3 is TGTGCCAGCAGCTTTGGCTCTAGCACAGATACGCAGTATTTT.

There are many counts of this clonotype. The chain is built from TRBV20-1 and TRBJ2-1; D remains ambiguous. V gave up 1 base and J gave up 0 bases, with 7 bases separating them. The germline gives CDR1 DFQATT, CDR2 SNEGSKA (reference sequence). The CDR3 is made up of 14 amino acids. CDR3 bases: TGCAGTGCTAGAGGGCTAGACTCCTACAATGAGCAGTTCTTC. It specifies CSARGLDSYNEQFF.

The chain carries TRBV4-2 and TRBJ2-3; tentatively, D is TRBD2 (5 bases). V lost 0 bases, J lost 1 base, and 14 bases lay in between. This CDR3 spans 17 amino acids. CDR1 LGHNA and CDR2 YNFKEQ come from the germline V gene. The CDR3 DNA sequence: TGTGCCAGCAGCCAAGAAGGCCGGGAACTCGGCACAGATACGCAGTATTTT. Protein: CASSQEGRELGTDTQYF.

This clonotype was found a few times. The chain recombines TRBV5-1 with TRBJ2-3; D unclear. The V end was cut by 5 bases, the J end by 3 bases, with 13 bases between. This CDR3 is 14 amino acids long. Germline lookup yields CDR1 SGHRS and CDR2 YFSETQ. The CDR3 bases are TGCGCCAGCAGACCACCCGAGGTTACAGATACGCAGTATTTT. As protein: CASRPPEVTDTQYF.

This clonotype was seen a few times. The chain employs TRBV20-1 and TRBJ2-7, with 10 bases aligning to TRBD2. The CDR3 is made up of 13 amino acids. Germline V CDR1 and CDR2: DFQATT, SNEGSKA (reference sequence). V lost 7 bases and J lost 3; bases outside the gene matches: 6. The CDR3 DNA reads as TGCAGTGTGAGGGGGACTAGCGACTACGAGCAGTACTTC. It is translated as CSVRGTSDYEQYF.

This clonotype was detected only a few times. The chain recombines TRBV27 with TRBJ2-5; possible D gene TRBD1, 5 bases. Matching the DNA end better, TRBJ2-1 makes the J call doubtful. The germline gives CDR1 MNHEY, CDR2 SMNVEV (reference sequence). There are 11 residues in the CDR3. The DNA for the CDR3 is TGTGCCAGCAGTAACCAGGGTGAGCAGTTCTTC. This translates into CASSNQGEQFF.

This chain uses TRBV7-8 with TRBJ2-7; D may match TRBD1 or TRBD2 (5 bases each). The CDR3 consists of 15 residues. Germline V gene lookup returns CDR1 SGHVS and CDR2 FQNEAQ. Trimming pared 2 bases from V and 1 base from J, leaving 12 bases between. The CDR3 DNA follows: TGTGCCAGCAGCTTACTGGGACGGCTTTCCTACGAGCAGTACTTC. Its protein product is CASSLLGRLSYEQYF.

V is TRBV7-2 and J is TRBJ1-1; D is uncertain. CDR1 SGHTA and CDR2 FQGNSA come from the germline V gene. Trimming removed 5 bases from V and 1 base from J, with 8 bases in between. The CDR3 loop spans 13 amino acids. CDR3 coding DNA: TGTGCCAGCAGCCGCGATAAGAACACTGAAGCTTTCTTT. Amino acids: CASSRDKNTEAFF.

This chain uses TRBV30 with TRBJ1-5, with 7 bases matching TRBD1. The CDR3 has 13 amino acids. V gave up 5 bases and J gave up 4 bases; unmatched junction bases: 5. Germline V gene data show CDR1 as GTSNPN and CDR2 as SVGIG (reference sequence). The CDR3 sequence is CAWGDSPNQPQHF. As DNA, the CDR3 is TGTGCCTGGGGGGACAGCCCAAATCAGCCCCAGCATTTT.

In its sample, this clonotype was seen a few times. V is TRBV7-9 and J is TRBJ2-7; 8 bases map to TRBD1. J gave up 2 bases and V 5 bases, and 8 bases lay outside the gene matches. This CDR3 has 15 residues. In germline, CDR1 is SEHNR, CDR2 FQNEAQ (reference sequence). The CDR3 sequence is CASSVSGQEAYEQYF. The DNA for the CDR3 is TGTGCCAGCAGCGTTTCGGGACAGGAGGCCTACGAGCAGTACTTC.

This clonotype was counted between two and nine times. The chain recombines TRBV2 with TRBJ2-5; D is unclear. The DNA end favors TRBJ2-1, so the J call may be wrong. CDR3 length equals 12 residues. The germline V gene has CDR1 SNHLY and CDR2 FYNNEI. The DNA of the CDR3 is TGTGCCAGCCGGACGCCTTACAATGAGCAGTTCTTC. Its translation is CASRTPYNEQFF.

The table lists this clonotype with a few counts. This rearrangement joins TRBV7-9 to TRBJ2-5; TRBD2 agrees at 12 bases. The J call may not be correct, given that the DNA end is closer to TRBJ2-1. This CDR3 is built from 13 residues. CDR1 SEHNR and CDR2 FQNEAQ come from the germline V gene (reference sequence). The CDR3 DNA follows: TGTGCCAGTAGGACTAGCGGGGAGAATGAGCAGTTCTTC. This translates into CASRTSGENEQFF.